The clone carrying this TCR beta chain has a count of ten or more. Its antigen is unidentified. Germline loops: CDR1 DFQATT, CDR2 SNEGSKA (reference sequence). The CDR3 runs 14 residues. V lost 6 bases to trimming and J lost 3 bases, with 18 bases between them. This sample stems from a study of T cells after yellow fever vaccination. General study results and limits: The study re-detected most primary-vaccination clones after the booster (roughly 96% CD4, around 89% CD8).

From the 5' RACE reads, TCRdb called clonotypes with MiXCR, one entry per CDR3 protein. Seen here are roughly 350,000 distinct CDR3 sequences, approximately 4% observed once, and the top ten hold roughly 25%. The receptor was isolated from a man younger than 35 who received the YFV17D yellow fever vaccine. The chain joins TRBV20-1 to TRBJ2-7; D not resolved. The sequences come from PBMCs, collected 5 days after the yellow fever booster vaccination. DNA of the CDR3: TGCAGTGCGATCCGCCCGGCCACAGACTACGAGCAGTACTTC. Amino acid sequence: CSAIRPATDYEQYF.